This TCR beta chain was sequenced for a study of cytomegalovirus exposure and HLA in healthy donors. Study details: Roughly four fifths of 300 to 450 genotyped donors fell in the Caucasian-associated ancestry cluster. Points from the study as a whole: The number of N-insertions in an Asian-associated ancestry cluster was reportedly below the roughly 620-donor mean in a later analysis.

The ends were cut back, 0 bases at V and 8 bases at J, with 20 bases in the middle. This CDR3 has 16 residues. Germline values: CDR1 LNHNV, CDR2 YYDKDF (reference sequence). This PCR relied on a set of 60 Vbeta primers and 13 Jbeta primers. The method was immunoSEQ multiplex PCR; TCRdb's version includes in-frame clones alone and lacks a portion of them. This sample has roughly 98,000 clones; approximately 75% occur once, and the top ten carry around 3%. At the time of sampling, donors were nominally healthy, though unrecorded immune exposures were likely. Of note for this clone: Its antigen remains unknown.

V usage is TRBV15 and J usage is TRBJ2-7; weak D call: TRBD1 (6 bases). The receptor's source is a female donor in good health and CMV-seropositive. Sequenced: PBMCs. The CDR3 is CATSREAGQIPTKQYF. Here the CDR3 DNA reads TGTGCCACCAGCAGAGAGGCAGGACAGATTCCTACGAAGCAGTACTTC. The complete variable domain, with remaining parts taken from reference TRBV15 and TRBJ2-7, reads DAMVIQNPRYQVTQFGKPVTLSCSQTLNHNVMYWYQQKSSQAPKLLFHYYDKDFNNEADTPDNFQSRRPNTSFCFLDIRSPGLGDTAMYLCATSREAGQIPTKQYFGPGTRLTVT.